The sample holds many counts of the clone carrying this T cell receptor (beta chain). The sample belongs to a study of blood T cells in healthy people across ages. The V and J ends lost 6 bases and 8 bases respectively, with 19 bases between them. The CDR3 contains 14 residues. For the second PCR, which ran for about 7 to 12 cycles, a sample-barcoded 5' primer and a J-beta primer mix were used. TCRdb passed the 5' RACE reads through MiXCR, listing each CDR3 protein once. The profile shows roughly 800,000 distinct CDR3 sequences, approximately 35% of them singletons. The sequence derives from a man aged 18 to 35 in good health. The rearrangement joins TRBV12-3 or TRBV12-4 to TRBJ1-2; perhaps TRBD1 as D (5 bases). The sequencing input was blood. This chain's CDR3 is CASSPPGRARGYTF. The CDR3 nucleotides are TGTGCCAGCAGCCCACCGGGACGCGCGAGGGGCTACACCTTC.